This T cell receptor beta chain stems from a study of T cells in tumors after PD-1 blockade. Background on the study: A subset received ongoing vismodegib 150 mg daily alongside anti-PD-1 therapy.

In germline, CDR1 is SSHAT, CDR2 FNYEAQ (reference sequence). With 3 bases clipped from V and 5 bases from J, the junction kept 5 bases outside the gene matches. The CDR3 spans 15 residues. TCRdb's table, derived via immunoSEQ multiplex PCR, lists solely in-frame clones and lacks some. The sample lists around 45,000 clones, approximately 79% occurring once. The sequencing used PBMCs, collected before anti-PD-1 therapy. This clonotype was obtained from a human donor with advanced basal cell or squamous cell carcinoma (not recorded which). V is TRBV7-7 and J is TRBJ2-3; 10 bases fit TRBD2. The CDR3 loop reads CASSFGTSAGDTQYF. In DNA, the CDR3 is TGTGCCAGCAGCTTCGGGACTAGCGCCGGAGATACGCAGTATTTT.